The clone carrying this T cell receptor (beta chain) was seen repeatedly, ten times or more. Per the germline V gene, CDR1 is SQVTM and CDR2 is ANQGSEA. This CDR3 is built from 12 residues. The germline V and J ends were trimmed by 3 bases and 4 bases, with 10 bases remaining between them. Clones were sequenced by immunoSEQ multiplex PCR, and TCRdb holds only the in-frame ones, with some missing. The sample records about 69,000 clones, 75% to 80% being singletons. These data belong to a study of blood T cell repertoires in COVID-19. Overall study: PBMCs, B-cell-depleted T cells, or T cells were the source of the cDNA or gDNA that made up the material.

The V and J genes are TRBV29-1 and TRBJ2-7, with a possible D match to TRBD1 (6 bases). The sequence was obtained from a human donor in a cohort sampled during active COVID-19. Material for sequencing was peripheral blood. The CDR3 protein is CSVEDSQYEQYF. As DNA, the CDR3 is TGCAGCGTTGAGGACAGCCAATACGAGCAGTACTTC.